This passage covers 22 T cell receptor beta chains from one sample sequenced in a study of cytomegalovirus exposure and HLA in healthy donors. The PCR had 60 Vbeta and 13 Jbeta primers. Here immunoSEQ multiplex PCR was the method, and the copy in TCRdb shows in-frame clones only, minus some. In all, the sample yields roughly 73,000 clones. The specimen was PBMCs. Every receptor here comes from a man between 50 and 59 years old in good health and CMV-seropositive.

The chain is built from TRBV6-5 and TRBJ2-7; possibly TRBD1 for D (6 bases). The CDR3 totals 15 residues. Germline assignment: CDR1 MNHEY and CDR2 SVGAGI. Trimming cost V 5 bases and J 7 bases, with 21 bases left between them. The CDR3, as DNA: TGTGCCAGCAGTCCAGGGGCCAATACCTTACGGGAGCAGTACTTC. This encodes CASSPGANTLREQYF.

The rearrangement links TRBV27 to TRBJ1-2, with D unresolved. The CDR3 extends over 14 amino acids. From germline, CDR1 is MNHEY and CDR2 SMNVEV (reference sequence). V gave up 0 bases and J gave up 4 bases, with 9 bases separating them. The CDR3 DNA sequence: TGTGCCAGCAGTTTATCCCTGACGGGCTATGGCTACACCTTC. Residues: CASSLSLTGYGYTF.

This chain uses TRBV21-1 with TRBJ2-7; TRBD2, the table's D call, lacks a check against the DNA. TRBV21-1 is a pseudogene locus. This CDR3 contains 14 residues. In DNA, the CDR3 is TGTGCCAGCAGCAAAGAGCGGGGGCCCTACGAGCAGTACGTC. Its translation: CASSKERGPYEQYV.

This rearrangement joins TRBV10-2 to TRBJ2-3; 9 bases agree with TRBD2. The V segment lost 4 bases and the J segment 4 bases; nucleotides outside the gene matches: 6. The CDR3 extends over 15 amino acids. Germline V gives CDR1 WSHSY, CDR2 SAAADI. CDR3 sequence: CASSGRGGWPDTQYF. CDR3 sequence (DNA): TGCGCCAGCAGTGGGCGGGGGGGATGGCCAGATACGCAGTATTTT.

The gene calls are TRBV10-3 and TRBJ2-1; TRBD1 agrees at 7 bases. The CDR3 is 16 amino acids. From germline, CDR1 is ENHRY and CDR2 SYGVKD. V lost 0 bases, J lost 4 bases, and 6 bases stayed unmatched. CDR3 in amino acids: CAISESSRDSYNEQFF. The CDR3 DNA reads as TGTGCCATCAGTGAGTCGTCCCGGGACAGTTACAATGAGCAGTTCTTC.

CDR3 in DNA: TGCGCCAGCAGCGTGGGACTAGCGGTTATGAACACCGGGGAGCTGTTTTTT. Its translation is CASSVGLAVMNTGELFF. This chain uses TRBV5-1 with TRBJ2-2; 11 positions agree with TRBD2. V shed 4 bases, J shed 1 base, and the junction held 6 bases outside the gene matches. The CDR3 totals 17 residues. Germline V lookup: CDR1 SGHRS, CDR2 YFSETQ.

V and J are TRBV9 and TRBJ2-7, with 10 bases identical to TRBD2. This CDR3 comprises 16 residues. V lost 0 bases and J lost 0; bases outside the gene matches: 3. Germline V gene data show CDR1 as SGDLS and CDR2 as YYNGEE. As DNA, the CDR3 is TGTGCCAGCAGCGTAGCACCTAGCGGGAGCTCCTACGAGCAGTACTTC. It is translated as CASSVAPSGSSYEQYF.

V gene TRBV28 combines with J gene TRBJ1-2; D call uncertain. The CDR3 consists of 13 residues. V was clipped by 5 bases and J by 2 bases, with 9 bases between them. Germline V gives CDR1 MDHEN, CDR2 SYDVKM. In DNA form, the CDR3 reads TGTGCCAGCAGTCAGATTACGAACTATGGCTACACCTTC. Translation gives CASSQITNYGYTF.

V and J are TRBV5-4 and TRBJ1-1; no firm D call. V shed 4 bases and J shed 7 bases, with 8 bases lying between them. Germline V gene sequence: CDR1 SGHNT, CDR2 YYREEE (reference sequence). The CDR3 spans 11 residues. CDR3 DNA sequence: TGTGCCAGCAGCCTACTAGATGAAGCTTTCTTT. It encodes CASSLLDEAFF.

The CDR3 reads CASSAPSSDTQYF. The CDR3 region has the DNA TGTGCCAGCAGCGCCCCCTCTTCAGATACGCAGTATTTT. The V call is TRBV9, the J call TRBJ2-3, with D unclear. The CDR3 has 13 residues. Germline V lookup: CDR1 SGDLS, CDR2 YYNGEE. Trimming removed 3 bases at V and 4 bases at J, with 9 bases between.

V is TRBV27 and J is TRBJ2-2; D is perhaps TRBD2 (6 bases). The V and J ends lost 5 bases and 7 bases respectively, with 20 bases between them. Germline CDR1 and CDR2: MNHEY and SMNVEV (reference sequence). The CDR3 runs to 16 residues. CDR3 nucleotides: TGTGCCAGCAGTCCCCGGGGGAGAGAAGACGGCGGGGAGCTGTTTTTT. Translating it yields CASSPRGREDGGELFF.

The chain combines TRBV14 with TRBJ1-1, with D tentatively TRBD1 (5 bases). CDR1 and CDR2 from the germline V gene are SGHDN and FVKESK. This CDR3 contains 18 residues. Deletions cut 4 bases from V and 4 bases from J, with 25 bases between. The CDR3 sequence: CASSPSGGSFMYATEAFF. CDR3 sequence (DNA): TGTGCCAGCAGCCCTTCCGGGGGGTCCTTCATGTATGCCACTGAAGCTTTCTTT.

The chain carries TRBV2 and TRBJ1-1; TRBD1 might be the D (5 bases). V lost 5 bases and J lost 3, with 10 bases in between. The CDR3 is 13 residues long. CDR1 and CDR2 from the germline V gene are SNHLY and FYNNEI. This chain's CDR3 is CASSYRRDTEAFF. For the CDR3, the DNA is TGTGCCAGCAGTTACAGGAGGGACACTGAAGCTTTCTTT.

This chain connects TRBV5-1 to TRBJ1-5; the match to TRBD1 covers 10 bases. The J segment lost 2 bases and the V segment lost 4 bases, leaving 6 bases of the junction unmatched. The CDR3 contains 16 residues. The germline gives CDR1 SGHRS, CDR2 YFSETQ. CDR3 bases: TGCGCCAGCAGCCCCTCCGGGACAGGGGGCAATCAGCCCCAGCATTTT. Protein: CASSPSGTGGNQPQHF.

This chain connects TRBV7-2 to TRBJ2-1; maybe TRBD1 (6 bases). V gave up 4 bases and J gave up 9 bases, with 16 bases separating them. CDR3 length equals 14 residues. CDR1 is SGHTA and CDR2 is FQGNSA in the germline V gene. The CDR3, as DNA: TGTGCCAGCAGCTCTCCCGCGACAGGAGGTGAGCAGTTCTTC. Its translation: CASSSPATGGEQFF.

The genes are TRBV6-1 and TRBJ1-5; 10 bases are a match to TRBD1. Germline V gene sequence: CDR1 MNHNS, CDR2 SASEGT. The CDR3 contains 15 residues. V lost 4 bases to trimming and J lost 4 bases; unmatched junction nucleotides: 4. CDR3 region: CASSGGQGGNQPQHF. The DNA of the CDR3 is TGTGCCAGCAGTGGAGGACAGGGGGGGAATCAGCCCCAGCATTTT.

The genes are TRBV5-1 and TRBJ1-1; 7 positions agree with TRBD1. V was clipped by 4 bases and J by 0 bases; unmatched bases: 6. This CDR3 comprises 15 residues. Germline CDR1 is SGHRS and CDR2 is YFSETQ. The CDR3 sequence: CASSLGTVMNTEAFF. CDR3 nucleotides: TGCGCCAGCAGCCTCGGGACAGTCATGAACACTGAAGCTTTCTTT.

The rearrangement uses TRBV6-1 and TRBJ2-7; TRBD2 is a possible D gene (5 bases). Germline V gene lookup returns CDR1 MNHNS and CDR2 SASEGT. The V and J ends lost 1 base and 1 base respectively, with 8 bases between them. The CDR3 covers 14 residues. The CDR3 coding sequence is TGTGCCAGCAGTGAAGGGAGGAATTCCTACGAGCAGTACGTC. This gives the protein CASSEGRNSYEQYV.

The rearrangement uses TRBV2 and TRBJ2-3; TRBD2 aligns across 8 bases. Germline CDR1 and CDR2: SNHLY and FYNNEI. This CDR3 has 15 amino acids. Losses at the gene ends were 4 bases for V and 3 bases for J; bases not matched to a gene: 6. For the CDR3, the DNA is TGTGCCAGCAGTGCACGACGGGGGGGTACAGATACGCAGTATTTT. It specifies CASSARRGGTDTQYF.

CDR3 amino acids: CASSLGGAGGYNEQFF. CDR3 sequence (DNA): TGTGCCAGCAGCTTGGGGGGGGCAGGGGGCTACAATGAGCAGTTCTTC. The chain is built from TRBV5-4 and TRBJ2-1; perhaps TRBD1 as D (7 bases). This CDR3 is built from 16 residues. Trimming took off 0 bases at V and 3 bases at J, with 13 bases between the two ends. Germline CDR1 SGHNT, CDR2 YYREEE (reference sequence).

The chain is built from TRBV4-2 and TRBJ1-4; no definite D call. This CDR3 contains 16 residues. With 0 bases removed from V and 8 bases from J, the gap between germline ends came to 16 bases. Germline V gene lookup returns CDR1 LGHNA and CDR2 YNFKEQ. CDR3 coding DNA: TGTGCCAGCAGCCAAGATTGGGGAGGGAGGAGAGAAAAACTGTTTTTT. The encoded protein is CASSQDWGGRREKLFF.

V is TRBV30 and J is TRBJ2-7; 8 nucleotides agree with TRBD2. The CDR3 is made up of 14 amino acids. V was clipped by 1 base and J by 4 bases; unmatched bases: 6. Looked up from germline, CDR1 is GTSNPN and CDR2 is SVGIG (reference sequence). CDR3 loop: CAWSDGTRRYEQYV. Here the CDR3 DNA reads TGTGCCTGGAGTGACGGGACTAGGAGATACGAGCAGTACGTC.